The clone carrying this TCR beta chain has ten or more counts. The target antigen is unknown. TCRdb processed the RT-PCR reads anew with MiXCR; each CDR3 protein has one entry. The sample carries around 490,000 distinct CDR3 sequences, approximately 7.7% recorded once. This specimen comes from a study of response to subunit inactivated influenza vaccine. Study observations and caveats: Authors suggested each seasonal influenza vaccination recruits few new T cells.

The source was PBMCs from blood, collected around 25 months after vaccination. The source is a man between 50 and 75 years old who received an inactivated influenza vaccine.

Here the CDR3 reads CASLLGEGTYEQYF. CDR3 in DNA: TGTGCCAGCCTCTTGGGAGAGGGAACCTACGAGCAGTACTTC. The rearrangement links TRBV5-5 to TRBJ2-7; TRBD2 might be the D (5 bases). The germline V gene encodes CDR1 SGHKS and CDR2 YYEKEE (reference sequence). The CDR3 runs to 14 residues. V was shortened by 7 bases and J by 2 bases, with 16 bases between the two germline ends.